The entry below gives a single T cell receptor beta chain sequence along with its context. What it recognizes is unknown. Donors contributed one heparinised blood draw apiece, averaging about 120 mL. Since all of the isolated RNA was reverse transcribed, expressed TCRB transcripts were what got sequenced. This table comes from immunoSEQ multiplex PCR, and its TCRdb copy is limited to in-frame clones, with some not included. The sample yields fewer than 650,000 clones, about 16% seen once. The data were obtained in a study of beta chain features in type 1 diabetes. Study overall: Examined across all samples were around 110 million sorted cells. Study-wide results and limits: The VDJ junctions of type 1 diabetes patients carried fewer insertions and more deletions.

CDR3 length equals 13 residues. The germline V gene has CDR1 LGHNA and CDR2 YSLEER. The V end was cut by 0 bases, the J end by 8 bases, with 7 bases between. This TCR came from a man younger than 35 in good health. The sequenced sample was naive CD4+ T cells from blood. This rearrangement joins TRBV4-3 to TRBJ2-2; maybe TRBD2 (5 bases). Written as DNA, the CDR3 is TGCGCCAGCAGCCAAGATAGGAGGGGGGAGCTGTTTTTT. Protein sequence: CASSQDRRGELFF.